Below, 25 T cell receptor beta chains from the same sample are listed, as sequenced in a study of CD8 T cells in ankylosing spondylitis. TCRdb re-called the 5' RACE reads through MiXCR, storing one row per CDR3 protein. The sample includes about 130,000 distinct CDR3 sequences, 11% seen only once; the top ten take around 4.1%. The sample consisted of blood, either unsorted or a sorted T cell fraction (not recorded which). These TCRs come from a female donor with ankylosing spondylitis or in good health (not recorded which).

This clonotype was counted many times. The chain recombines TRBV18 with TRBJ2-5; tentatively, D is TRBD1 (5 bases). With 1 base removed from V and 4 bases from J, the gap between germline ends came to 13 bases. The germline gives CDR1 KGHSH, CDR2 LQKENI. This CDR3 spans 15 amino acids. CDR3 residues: CASSPRATVRETQYF. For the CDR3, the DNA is TGTGCCAGCTCACCACGTGCGACAGTGAGAGAGACCCAGTACTTC.

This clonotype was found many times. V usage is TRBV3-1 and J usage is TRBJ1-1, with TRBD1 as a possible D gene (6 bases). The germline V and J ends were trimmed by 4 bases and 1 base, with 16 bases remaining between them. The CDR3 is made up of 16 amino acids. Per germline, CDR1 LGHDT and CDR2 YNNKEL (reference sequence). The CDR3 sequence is CASSRFGGAGNTEAFF. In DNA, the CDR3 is TGTGCCAGCAGCCGCTTCGGGGGGGCGGGGAACACTGAAGCTTTCTTT.

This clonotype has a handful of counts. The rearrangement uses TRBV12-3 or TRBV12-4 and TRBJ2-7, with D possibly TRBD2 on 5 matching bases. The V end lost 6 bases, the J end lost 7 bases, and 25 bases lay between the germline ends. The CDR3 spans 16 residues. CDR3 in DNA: TGTGCCAGCAGCCTTGTCCCCCCGGGCCGGGATACGGAGCAGTACTTC. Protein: CASSLVPPGRDTEQYF.

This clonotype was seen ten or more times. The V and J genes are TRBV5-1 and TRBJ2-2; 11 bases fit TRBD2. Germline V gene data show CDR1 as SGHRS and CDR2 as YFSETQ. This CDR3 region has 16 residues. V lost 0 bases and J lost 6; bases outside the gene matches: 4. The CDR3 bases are TGCGCCAGCAGCTTGGTTGGGACTAGCGGCCCCGGGGAGCTGTTTTTT. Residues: CASSLVGTSGPGELFF.

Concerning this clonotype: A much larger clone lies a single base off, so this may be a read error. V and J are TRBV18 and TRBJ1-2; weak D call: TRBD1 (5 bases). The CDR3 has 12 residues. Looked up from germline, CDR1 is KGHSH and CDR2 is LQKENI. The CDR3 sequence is CVSSPQGYGYTF. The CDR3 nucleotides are TGTGTCAGCTCACCCCAGGGATATGGCTACACCTTC.

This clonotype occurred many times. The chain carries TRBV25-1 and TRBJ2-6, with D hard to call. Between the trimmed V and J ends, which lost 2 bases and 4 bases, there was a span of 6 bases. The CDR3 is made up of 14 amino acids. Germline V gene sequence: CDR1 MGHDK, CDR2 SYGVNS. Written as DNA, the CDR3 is TGTGCCAGCAGTGAACTTAGAGGGGCCAACGTCCTGACTTTC. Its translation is CASSELRGANVLTF.

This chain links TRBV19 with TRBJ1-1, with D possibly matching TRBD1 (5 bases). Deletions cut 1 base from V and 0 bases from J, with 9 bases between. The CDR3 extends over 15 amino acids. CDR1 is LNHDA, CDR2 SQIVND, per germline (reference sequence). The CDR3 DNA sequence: TGTGCCAGTAGTATAGCGGGGCAGATGAACACTGAAGCTTTCTTT. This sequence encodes CASSIAGQMNTEAFF.

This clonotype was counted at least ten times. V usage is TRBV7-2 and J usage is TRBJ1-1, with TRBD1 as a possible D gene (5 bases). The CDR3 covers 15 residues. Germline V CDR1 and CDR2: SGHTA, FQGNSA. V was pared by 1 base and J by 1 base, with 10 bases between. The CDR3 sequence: CASSLVRGSNTEAFF. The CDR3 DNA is TGTGCCAGCAGCTTAGTCCGGGGCTCGAACACTGAAGCTTTCTTT.

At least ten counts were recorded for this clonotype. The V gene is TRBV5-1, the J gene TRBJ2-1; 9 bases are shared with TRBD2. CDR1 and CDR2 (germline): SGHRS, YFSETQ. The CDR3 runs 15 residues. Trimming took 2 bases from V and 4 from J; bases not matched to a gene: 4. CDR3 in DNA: TGCGCCAGCAGCTTCGCGGGAGGGAGTTACAATGAGCAGTTCTTC. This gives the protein CASSFAGGSYNEQFF.

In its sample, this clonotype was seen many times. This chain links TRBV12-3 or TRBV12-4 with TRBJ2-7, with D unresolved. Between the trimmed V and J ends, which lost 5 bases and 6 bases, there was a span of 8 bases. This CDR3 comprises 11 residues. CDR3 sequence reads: CASSRASEQYF. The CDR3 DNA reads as TGTGCCAGCAGTCGTGCGAGCGAGCAGTACTTC.

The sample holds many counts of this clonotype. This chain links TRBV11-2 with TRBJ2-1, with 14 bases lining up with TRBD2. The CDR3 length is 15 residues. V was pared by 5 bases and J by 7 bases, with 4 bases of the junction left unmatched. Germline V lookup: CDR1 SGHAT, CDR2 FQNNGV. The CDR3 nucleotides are TGTGCCAGCAGCGCCGGACTAGCGGGGGGTAATGAGCAGTTCTTC. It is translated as CASSAGLAGGNEQFF.

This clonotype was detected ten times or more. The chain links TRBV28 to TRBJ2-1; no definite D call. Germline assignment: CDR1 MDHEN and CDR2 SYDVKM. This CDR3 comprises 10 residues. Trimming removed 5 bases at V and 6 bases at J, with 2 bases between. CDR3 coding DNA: TGTGCCAGCAGTACCAATGAGCAGTTCTTC. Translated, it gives CASSTNEQFF.

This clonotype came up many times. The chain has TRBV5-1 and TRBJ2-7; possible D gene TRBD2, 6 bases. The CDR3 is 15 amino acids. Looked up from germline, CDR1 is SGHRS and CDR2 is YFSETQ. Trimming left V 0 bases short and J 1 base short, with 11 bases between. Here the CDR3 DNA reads TGCGCCAGCAGCTTGGTTAGCGGCGGTTCCTACGAGCAGTACTTC. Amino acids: CASSLVSGGSYEQYF.

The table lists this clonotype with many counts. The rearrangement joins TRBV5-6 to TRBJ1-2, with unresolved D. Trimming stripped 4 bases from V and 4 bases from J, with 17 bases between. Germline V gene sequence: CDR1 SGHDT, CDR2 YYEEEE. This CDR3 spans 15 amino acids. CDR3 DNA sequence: TGTGCCAGCAGCGAATCCCTACGGGCTTTCTATGGCTACACCTTC. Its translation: CASSESLRAFYGYTF.

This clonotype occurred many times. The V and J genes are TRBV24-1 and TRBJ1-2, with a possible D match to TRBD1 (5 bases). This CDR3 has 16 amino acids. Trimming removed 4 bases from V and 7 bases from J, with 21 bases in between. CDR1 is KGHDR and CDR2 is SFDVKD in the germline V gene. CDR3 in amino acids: CATSEGSGRTSPGYTF. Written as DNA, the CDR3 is TGTGCCACCAGTGAAGGATCGGGACGGACCTCTCCTGGCTACACCTTC.

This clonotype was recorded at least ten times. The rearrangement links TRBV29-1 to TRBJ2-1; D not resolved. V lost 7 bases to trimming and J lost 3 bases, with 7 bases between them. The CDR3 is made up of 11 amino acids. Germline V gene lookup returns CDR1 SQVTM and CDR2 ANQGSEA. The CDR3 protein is CSDRDYNEQFF. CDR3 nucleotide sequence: TGCAGCGACAGAGACTACAATGAGCAGTTCTTC.

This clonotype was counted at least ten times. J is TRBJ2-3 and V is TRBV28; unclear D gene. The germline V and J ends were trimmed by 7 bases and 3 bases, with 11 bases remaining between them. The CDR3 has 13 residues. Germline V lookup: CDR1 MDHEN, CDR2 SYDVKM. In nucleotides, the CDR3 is TGTGCCAGCAACTCACCCCCAACAGATACGCAGTATTTT. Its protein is CASNSPPTDTQYF.

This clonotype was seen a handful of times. In nucleotides, the CDR3 is TGTGCCTGGAATAAGGGGGAGATGAACACTGAAGCTTTCTTT. It translates to CAWNKGEMNTEAFF. The V call is TRBV30, the J call TRBJ1-1; TRBD1 is a possible D gene (6 bases). CDR3 size: 14 residues. Between the trimmed V and J ends, which lost 4 bases and 0 bases, there was a span of 12 bases. CDR1 is GTSNPN and CDR2 is SVGIG in the germline V gene (reference sequence).

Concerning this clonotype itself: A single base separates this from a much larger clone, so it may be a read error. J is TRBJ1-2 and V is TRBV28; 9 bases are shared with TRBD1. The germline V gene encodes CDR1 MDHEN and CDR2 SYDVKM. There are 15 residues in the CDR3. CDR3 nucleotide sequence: TGTGCCAGTTCTCTCGGCGACAGGGGGTATGGTGGCTACCCCTTC. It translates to CASSLGDRGYGGYPF.

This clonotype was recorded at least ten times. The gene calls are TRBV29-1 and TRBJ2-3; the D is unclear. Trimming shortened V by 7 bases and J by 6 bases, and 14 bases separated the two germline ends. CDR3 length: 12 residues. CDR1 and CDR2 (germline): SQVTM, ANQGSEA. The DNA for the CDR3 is TGCAGCGCCAGAGTCCAGGCGGATACGCAGTATTTT. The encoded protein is CSARVQADTQYF.

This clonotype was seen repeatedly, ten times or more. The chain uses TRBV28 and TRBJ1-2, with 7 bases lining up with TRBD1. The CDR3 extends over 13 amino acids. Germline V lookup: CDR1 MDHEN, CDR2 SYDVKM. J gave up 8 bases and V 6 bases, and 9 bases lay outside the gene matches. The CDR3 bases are TGTGCCAGCAGCCGACAGGGAGGATTCGGCTACACCTTC. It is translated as CASSRQGGFGYTF.

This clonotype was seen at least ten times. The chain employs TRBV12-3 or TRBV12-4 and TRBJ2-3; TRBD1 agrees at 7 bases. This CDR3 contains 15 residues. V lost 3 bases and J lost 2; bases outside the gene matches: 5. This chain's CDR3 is CASSFGTADTDTQYF. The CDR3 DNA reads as TGTGCCAGCAGTTTCGGGACAGCTGACACAGATACGCAGTATTTT.

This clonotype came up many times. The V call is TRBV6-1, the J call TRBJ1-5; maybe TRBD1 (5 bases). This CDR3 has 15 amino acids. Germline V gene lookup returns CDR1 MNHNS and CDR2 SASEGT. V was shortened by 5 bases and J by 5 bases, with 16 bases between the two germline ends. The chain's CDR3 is CASSPQGEGHQPQHF. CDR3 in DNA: TGTGCCAGCAGTCCGCAGGGAGAAGGGCATCAGCCCCAGCATTTT.

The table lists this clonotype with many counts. CDR3 sequence reads: CASSLVPGLAGVTYEQYF. CDR3 in DNA: TGCGCCAGCAGCTTGGTCCCCGGACTAGCGGGAGTAACCTACGAGCAGTACTTC. The rearrangement uses TRBV5-1 and TRBJ2-7; 13 bases map to TRBD2. Germline lookup yields CDR1 SGHRS and CDR2 YFSETQ. CDR3 length: 18 amino acids. Trimming removed 0 bases from V and 2 bases from J; junction bases left unmatched: 8.

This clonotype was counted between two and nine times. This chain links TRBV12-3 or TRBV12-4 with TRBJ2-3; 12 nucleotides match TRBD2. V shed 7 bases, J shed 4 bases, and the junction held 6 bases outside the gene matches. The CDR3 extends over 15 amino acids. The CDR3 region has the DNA TGTGCCAGCACTAGCGGGGGGGCCGGCCCAGATACGCAGTATTTT. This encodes CASTSGGAGPDTQYF.